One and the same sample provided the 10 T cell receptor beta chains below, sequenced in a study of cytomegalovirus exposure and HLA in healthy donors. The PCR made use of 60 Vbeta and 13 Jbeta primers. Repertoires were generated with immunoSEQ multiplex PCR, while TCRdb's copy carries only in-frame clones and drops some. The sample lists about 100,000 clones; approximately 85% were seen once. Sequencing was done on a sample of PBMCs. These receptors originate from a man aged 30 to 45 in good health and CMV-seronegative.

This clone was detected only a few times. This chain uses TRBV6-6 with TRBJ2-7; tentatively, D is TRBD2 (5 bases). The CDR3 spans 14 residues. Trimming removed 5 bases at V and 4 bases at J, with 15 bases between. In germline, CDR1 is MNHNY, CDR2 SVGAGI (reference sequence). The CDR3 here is CASSNPTWTYEQYF. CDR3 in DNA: TGTGCCAGCAGTAATCCGACATGGACTTACGAGCAGTACTTC.

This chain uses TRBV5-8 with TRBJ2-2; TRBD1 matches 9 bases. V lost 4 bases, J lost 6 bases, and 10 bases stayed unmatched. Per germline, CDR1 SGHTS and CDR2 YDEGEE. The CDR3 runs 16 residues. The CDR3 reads CASSIRDRASPGELFF. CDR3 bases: TGTGCCAGCAGCATCCGGGACAGGGCATCGCCCGGGGAGCTGTTTTTT.

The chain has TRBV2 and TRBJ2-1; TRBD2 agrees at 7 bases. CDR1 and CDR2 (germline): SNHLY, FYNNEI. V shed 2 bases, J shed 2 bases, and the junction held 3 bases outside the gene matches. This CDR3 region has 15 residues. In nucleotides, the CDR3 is TGTGCCAGCAGTGAAAGGGGAGGGCCCTACAATGAGCAGTTCTTC. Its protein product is CASSERGGPYNEQFF.

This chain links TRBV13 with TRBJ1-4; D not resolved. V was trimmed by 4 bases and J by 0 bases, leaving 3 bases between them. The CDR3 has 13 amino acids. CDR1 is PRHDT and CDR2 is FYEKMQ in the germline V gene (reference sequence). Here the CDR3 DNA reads TGTGCCAGCAGCTATACAACTAATGAAAAACTGTTTTTT. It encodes CASSYTTNEKLFF.

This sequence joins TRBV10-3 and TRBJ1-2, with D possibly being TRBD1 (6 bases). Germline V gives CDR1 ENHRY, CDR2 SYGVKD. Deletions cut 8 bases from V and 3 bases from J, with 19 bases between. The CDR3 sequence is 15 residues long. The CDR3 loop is CAISVQGQQDYGYTF. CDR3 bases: TGTGCCATCTCAGTACAGGGTCAGCAGGACTATGGCTACACCTTC.

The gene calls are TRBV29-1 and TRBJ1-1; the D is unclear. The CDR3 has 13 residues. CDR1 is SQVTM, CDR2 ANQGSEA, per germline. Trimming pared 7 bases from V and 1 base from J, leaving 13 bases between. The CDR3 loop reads CSGRGYSNTEAFF. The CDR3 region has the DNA TGCAGCGGAAGAGGTTACTCGAACACTGAAGCTTTCTTT.

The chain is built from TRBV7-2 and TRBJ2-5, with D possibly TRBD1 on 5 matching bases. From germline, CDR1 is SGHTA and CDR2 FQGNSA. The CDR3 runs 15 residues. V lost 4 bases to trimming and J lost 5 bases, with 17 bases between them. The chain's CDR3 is CASSSRGLLGETQYF. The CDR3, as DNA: TGTGCCAGCAGCTCTAGGGGTCTATTGGGGGAGACCCAGTACTTC.

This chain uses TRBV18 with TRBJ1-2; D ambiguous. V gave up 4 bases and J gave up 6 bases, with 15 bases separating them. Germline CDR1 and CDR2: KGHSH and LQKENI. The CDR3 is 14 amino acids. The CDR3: CASSLITELDGYTF. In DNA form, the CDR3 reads TGTGCCAGCTCACTAATAACAGAGCTGGATGGCTACACCTTC. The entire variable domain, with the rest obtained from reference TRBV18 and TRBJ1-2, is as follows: NAGVMQNPRHLVRRRGQEARLRCSPMKGHSHVYWYRQLPEEGLKFMVYLQKENIIDESGMPKERFSAEFPKEGPSILRIQQVVRGDSAAYFCASSLITELDGYTFGSGTRLTVV.

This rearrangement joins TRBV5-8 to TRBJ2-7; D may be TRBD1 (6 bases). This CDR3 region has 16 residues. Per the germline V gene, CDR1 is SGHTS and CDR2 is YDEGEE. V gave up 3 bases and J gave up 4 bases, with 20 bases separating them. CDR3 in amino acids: CASSSVPGQGRYEQYF. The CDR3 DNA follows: TGTGCCAGCAGCTCGGTCCCGGGACAAGGCAGGTACGAGCAGTACTTC.

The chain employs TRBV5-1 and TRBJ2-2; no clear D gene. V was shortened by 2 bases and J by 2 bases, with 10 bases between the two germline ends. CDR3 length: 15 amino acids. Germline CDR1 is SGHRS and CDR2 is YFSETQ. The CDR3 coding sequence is TGCGCCAGCAGCTTTTTGGGCGAAAACACCGGGGAGCTGTTTTTT. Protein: CASSFLGENTGELFF.